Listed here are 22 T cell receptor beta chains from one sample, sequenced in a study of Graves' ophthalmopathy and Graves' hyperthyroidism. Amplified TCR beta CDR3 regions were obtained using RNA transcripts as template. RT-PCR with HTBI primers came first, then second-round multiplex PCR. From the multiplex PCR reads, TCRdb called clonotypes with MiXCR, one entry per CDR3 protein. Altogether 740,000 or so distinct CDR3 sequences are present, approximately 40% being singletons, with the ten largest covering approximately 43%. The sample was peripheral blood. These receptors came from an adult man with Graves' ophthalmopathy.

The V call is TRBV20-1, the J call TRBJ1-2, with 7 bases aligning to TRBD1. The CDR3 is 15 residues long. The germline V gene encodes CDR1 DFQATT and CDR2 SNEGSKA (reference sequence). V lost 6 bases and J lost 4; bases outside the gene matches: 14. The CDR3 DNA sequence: TGCAGTGCAGCAAAACCACAGGGGTTCGGCTATGGCTACACCTTC. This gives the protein CSAAKPQGFGYGYTF.

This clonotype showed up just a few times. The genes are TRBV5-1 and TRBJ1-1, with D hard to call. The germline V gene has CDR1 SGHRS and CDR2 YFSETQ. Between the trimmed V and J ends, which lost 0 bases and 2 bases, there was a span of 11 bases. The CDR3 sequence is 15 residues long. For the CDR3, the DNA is TGCGCCAGCAGCTTGGAAGACAAGCTCAACACTGAAGCTTTCTTT. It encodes CASSLEDKLNTEAFF.

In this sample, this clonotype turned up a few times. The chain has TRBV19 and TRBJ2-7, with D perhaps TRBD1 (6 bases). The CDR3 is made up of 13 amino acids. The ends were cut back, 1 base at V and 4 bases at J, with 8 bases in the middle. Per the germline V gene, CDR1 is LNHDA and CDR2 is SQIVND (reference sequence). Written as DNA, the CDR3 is TGTGCCAGTAGTATAGGGACAGATTACGAGCAGTACTTC. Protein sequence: CASSIGTDYEQYF.

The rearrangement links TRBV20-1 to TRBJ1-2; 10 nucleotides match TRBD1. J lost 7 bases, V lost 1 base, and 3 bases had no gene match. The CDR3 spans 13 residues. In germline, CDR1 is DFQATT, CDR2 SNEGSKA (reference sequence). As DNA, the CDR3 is TGCAGTGCTAGAGTCGGGACAGGGGTTGGCTACACCTTC. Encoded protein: CSARVGTGVGYTF.

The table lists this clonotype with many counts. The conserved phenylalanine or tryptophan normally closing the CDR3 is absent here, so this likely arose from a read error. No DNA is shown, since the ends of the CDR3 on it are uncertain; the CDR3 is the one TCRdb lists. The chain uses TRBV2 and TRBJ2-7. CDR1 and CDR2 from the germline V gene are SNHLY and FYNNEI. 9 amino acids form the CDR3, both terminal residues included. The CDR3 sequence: CASSEGPAY.

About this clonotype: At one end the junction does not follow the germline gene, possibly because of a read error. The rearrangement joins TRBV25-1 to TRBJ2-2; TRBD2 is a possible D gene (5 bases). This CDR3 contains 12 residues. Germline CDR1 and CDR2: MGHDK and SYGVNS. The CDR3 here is CASSRGTGELSF. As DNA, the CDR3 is TGTGCCAGCAGCCGGGGAACCGGGGAGCTGTCTTTT.

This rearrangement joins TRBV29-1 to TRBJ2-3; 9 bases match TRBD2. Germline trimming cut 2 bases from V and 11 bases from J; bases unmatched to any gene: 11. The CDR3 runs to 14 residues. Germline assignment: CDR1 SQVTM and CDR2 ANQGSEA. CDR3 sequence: CSVETRGRDNEQYF. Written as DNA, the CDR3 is TGCAGCGTTGAAACCCGCGGGAGGGACAATGAGCAGTATTTT.

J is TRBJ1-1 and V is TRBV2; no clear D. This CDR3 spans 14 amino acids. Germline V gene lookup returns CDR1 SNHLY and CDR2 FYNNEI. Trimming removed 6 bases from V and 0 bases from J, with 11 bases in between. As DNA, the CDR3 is TGTGCCAGCAGGGAGGAGTTAATGAACACTGAAGCTTTCTTT. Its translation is CASREELMNTEAFF.

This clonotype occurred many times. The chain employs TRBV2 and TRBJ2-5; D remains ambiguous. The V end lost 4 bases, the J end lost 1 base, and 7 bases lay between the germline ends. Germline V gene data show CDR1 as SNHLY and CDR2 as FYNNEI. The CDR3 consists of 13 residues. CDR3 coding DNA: TGTGCCAGCAGTGTCTACGTCCAAGAGACCCAGTACTTC. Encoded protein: CASSVYVQETQYF.

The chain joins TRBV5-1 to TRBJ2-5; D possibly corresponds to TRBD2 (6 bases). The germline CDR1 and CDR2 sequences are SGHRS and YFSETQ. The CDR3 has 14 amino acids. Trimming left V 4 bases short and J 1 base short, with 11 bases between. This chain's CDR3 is CASSGGSSQETQYF. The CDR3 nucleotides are TGCGCCAGCAGCGGAGGGAGTTCCCAAGAGACCCAGTACTTC. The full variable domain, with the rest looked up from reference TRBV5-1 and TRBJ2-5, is KAGVTQTPRYLIKTRGQQVTLSCSPISGHRSVSWYQQTPGQGLQFLFEYFSETQRNKGNFPGRFSGRQFSNSRSEMNVSTLELGDSALYLCASSGGSSQETQYFGPGTRLLVL.

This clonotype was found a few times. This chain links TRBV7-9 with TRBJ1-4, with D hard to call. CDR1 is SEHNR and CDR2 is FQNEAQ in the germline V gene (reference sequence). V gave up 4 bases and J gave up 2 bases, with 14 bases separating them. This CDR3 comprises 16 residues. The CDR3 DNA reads TGTGCCAGCAGCTCAGGCGGGGAGTCGACTAATGAAAAACTGTTTTTT. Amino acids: CASSSGGESTNEKLFF.

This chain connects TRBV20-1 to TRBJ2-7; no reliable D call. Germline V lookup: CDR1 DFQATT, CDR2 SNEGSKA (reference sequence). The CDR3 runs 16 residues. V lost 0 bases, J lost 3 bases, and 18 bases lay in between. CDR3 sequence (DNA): TGCAGTGCTAGAGATCAAGATAACAGACGGATCTACGAGCAGTACTTC. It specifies CSARDQDNRRIYEQYF.

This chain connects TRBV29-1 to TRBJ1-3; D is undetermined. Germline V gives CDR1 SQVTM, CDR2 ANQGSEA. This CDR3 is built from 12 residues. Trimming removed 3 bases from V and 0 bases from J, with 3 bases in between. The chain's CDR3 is CSVELSGNTIYF. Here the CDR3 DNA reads TGCAGCGTTGAGCTCTCTGGAAACACCATATATTTT.

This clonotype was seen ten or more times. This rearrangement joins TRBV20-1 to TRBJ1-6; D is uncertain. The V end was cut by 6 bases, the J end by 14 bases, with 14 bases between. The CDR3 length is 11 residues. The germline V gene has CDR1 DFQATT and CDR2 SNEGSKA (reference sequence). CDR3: CSANDGLTLHF. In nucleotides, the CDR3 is TGCAGTGCAAACGACGGTCTGACCCTCCACTTT.

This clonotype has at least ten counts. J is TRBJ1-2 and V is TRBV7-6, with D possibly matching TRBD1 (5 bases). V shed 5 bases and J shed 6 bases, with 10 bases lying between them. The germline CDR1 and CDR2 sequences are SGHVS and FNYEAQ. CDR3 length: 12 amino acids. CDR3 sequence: CASSQLGDGYTF. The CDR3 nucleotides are TGTGCCAGCAGCCAGTTGGGGGATGGCTACACCTTC.

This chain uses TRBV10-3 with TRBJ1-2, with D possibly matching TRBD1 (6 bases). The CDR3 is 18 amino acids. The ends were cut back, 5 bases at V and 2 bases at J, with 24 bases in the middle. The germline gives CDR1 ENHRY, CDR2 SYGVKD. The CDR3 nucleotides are TGTGCCATCAGTAACAGGGATGCTGGGGAGATCCTCAACTATGGCTACACCTTC. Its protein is CAISNRDAGEILNYGYTF.

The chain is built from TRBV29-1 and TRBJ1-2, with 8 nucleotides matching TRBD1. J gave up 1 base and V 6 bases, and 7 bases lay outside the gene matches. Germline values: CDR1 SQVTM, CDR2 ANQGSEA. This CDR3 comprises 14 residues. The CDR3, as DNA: TGCAGCGTGGGACAGGACAGGATTAACTATGGCTACACCTTC. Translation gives CSVGQDRINYGYTF.

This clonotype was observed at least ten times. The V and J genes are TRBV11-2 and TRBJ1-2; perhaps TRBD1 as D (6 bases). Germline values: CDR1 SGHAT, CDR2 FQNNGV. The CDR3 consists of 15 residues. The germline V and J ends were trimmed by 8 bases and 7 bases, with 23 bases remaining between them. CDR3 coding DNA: TGTGCCAGCCGAGACACAGGGCCGCGTTATAGTGGCTACACCTTC. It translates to CASRDTGPRYSGYTF.

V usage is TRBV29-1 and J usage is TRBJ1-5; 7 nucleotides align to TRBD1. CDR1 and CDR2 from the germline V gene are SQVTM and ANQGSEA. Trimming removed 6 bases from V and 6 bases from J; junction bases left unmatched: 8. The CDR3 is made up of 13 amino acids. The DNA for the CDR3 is TGCAGCGTGGCAGGGGGGCTAAGTCAGCCCCAGCATTTT. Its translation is CSVAGGLSQPQHF.

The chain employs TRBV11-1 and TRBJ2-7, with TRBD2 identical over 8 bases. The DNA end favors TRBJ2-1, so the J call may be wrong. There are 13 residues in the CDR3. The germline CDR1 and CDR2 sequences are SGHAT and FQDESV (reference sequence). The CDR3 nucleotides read TGTGCCAGCAGCTTAAGCGGGAGAAATGAGCAGTTCTTC. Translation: CASSLSGRNEQFF.

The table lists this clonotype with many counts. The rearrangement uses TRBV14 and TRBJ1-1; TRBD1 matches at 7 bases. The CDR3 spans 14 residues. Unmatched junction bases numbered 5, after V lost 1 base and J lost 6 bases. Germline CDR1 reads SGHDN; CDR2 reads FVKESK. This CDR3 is CASSQVRRGAEAFF. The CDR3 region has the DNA TGTGCCAGCAGCCAAGTTCGCAGGGGGGCTGAAGCTTTCTTT.

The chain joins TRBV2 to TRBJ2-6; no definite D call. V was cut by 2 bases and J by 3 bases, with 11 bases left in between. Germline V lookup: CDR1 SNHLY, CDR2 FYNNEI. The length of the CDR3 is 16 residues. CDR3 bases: TGTGCCAGCAGTGAACGGCAGGTCTATGGGGCCAACGTCCTGACTTTC. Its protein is CASSERQVYGANVLTF.